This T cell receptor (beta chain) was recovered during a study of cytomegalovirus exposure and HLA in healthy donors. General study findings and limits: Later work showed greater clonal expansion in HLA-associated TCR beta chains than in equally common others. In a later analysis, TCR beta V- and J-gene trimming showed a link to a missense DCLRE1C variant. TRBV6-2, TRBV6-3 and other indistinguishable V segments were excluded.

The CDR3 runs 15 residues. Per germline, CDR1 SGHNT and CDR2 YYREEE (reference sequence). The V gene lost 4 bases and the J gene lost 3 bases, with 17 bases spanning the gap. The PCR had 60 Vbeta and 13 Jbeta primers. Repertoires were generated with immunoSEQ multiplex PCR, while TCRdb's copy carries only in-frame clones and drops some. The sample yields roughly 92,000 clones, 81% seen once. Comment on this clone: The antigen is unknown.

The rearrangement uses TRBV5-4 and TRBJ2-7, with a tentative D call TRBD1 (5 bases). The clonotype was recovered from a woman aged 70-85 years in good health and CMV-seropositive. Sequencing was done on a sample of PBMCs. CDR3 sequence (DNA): TGTGCCAGCAGCCTTAGCAGGGTAGCCTTCTACGAGCAGTACTTC. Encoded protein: CASSLSRVAFYEQYF.